This T cell receptor beta chain is drawn from a study of blood T cell repertoires in COVID-19 (dated by TCRdb to the early 2020s). Background for the entire study: The collaborator samples originated in the United States, Italy and Spain and spanned the acute and convalescent phases of COVID-19. The prospective study material was composed of cDNA or gDNA derived from T cells, B-cell-depleted T cells, or PBMCs. The dataset comprised deeply sampled blood TCRbeta repertoires from subjects exposed to, actively infected with, or recovered from COVID-19. The repertoires were released in a freely available public database meant as a resource for research on the immune response to SARS-CoV-2. Samples were obtained from the ongoing ImmuneRACE study (first 160 participants) and from roughly 1,300 subjects provided by 6 global collaborators. Sample metadata almost always included a de-identified subject ID, COVID-19 status, age in years and sex. HLA class I and class II types, where available, came from metadata supplied by the sample provider rather than from assay-based typing. Overall study outcomes, separate from this receptor: Clinical and demographic metadata were provided uncurated, with the amount varying by source and participant.

To note about this clone: Its antigen specificity is not known. No much larger clone exists at a distance of one base, and base qualities are not known.

TCRbeta CDR3 regions were amplified from genomic DNA using the immunoSEQ Assay, a bias-controlled multiplex PCR. In the source study's methods: Within the assay, amplification of reference gene primers was used to estimate how many nucleated cells each sample contained. To quantify the absolute abundance of each unique TCRbeta CDR3 rearrangement, sequence reads were collapsed and filtered. Productive Simpson clonality was computed per sample as the square root of Simpson's diversity index over productive rearrangements. Not all clones reach the TCRdb copy of this immuneACCESS table, which keeps in-frame sequences only. Checked studies attribute under half of the gap to unresolved V genes and leave the rest unexplained. The V and J calls and the clone size are those of that table, but D and trimming were determined from the DNA. Within this sample are around 65,000 clones, with roughly four fifths of them counted one time only. 10% to 15% of the sample is taken by the ten largest.

Each collaborating institution followed its own protocols to collect whole blood in K2EDTA tubes. For TCRbeta analysis, collaborators shipped samples as frozen whole blood, isolated PBMCs, or DNA extracted from either of those sample types. The germline V gene (reference sequence) provides CDR1 LGHDT and CDR2 YNNKEL. The trim is 1 base for V and 6 bases for J, with a gap of 10 bases between the germline ends. From its cysteine to its phenylalanine, the CDR3 spans 15 amino acids. The CDR3 DNA has 45 bases and is translated from base 1. This clonotype was obtained from a human donor in a cohort sampled during active COVID-19. Sequencing input: peripheral blood. Recombination joined TRBV3-1 (or the pseudogene TRBV3-2) with TRBJ1-6, with TRBD1 tentatively as D gene (6 bases match). The CDR3 corresponds to CASSQGGRANSPLHF. The DNA reads as follows: TGTGCCAGCAGCCAAGGGGGGCGGGCTAATTCACCCCTCCACTTT.